Described below is a single T cell receptor beta chain sequence and its context. Antigen specificity is unknown. Germline CDR1 reads DFQATT; CDR2 reads SNEGSKA (reference sequence). CDR3 length: 14 residues. With 3 bases removed from V and 4 bases from J, the gap between germline ends came to 15 bases. TCRbeta library preparation incorporated unique molecular identifiers. TCRdb used MiXCR to reprocess the PCR reads, holding one entry per CDR3 protein. The data show 500,000 to 750,000 distinct CDR3 sequences, with roughly a quarter seen just once and around 36% held by the top ten. The sample comes from a study of T-cell reconstitution after alpha-beta-depleted transplantation in children. The study's findings and limits: T-cell counts and diversity at one year following transplant were attributed mainly to newly produced T cells. Several hundred expanded graft clones reportedly gave rise to the alpha-beta T cells present about two months after transplant. High day-60 TCRbeta diversity in some patients came from surviving recipient T cells and thymic progenitors.

This chain joins TRBV20-1 and TRBJ1-1, with a weak D call TRBD1 (6 bases). The material sequenced was PBMCs, taken before TCRalphabeta/CD19-depleted stem cell transplant. The clonotype was recovered from a boy less than two years old with Wiskott-Aldrich syndrome, due to receive a stem cell transplant. CDR3 protein: CSASLAPGATEAFF. The CDR3 nucleotides are TGCAGTGCTAGTTTAGCCCCAGGGGCCACTGAAGCTTTCTTT.